Below are 8 T cell receptor beta chains sequenced from a single sample in a study of cytomegalovirus exposure and HLA in healthy donors. 13 Jbeta primers and 60 Vbeta primers were used for the PCR. Using immunoSEQ multiplex PCR, the repertoire was profiled, and TCRdb retains in-frame clones only, with some absent. This sample has around 110,000 clones, with 75% to 90% found just once. Sequenced material: PBMCs. Receptors originate from a man between 25 and 39 years old in good health and CMV-seronegative.

The chain couples TRBV5-6 to TRBJ2-1, with 10 bases matching TRBD2. This CDR3 region has 12 residues. Trimming took 3 bases from V and 13 from J; bases not matched to a gene: 4. Germline loops: CDR1 SGHDT, CDR2 YYEEEE. CDR3 amino acids: CASSSLAGAQFF. The CDR3 coding sequence is TGTGCCAGCAGCTCTCTAGCGGGGGCTCAGTTCTTC.

J is TRBJ2-7 and V is TRBV27; D ambiguous. The germline gives CDR1 MNHEY, CDR2 SMNVEV (reference sequence). CDR3 length equals 14 residues. Trimming left V 3 bases short and J 5 bases short, with 14 bases between. CDR3: CASSLLLGFDEQYF. The CDR3 bases are TGTGCCAGCAGTTTGCTACTCGGGTTTGACGAGCAGTACTTC.

The CDR3 DNA reads TGTGCCAGTACCGGACAGCAAGGTCCGTCTGGGGCCAACGTCCTGACTTTC. This sequence encodes CASTGQQGPSGANVLTF. This rearrangement joins TRBV19 to TRBJ2-6; maybe TRBD1 (6 bases). The CDR3 is 17 amino acids. CDR1 LNHDA and CDR2 SQIVND come from the germline V gene (reference sequence). V lost 7 bases, J lost 1 base, and 17 bases lay in between.

The chain carries TRBV6-6 and TRBJ2-3; 9 bases are shared with TRBD2. The CDR3 is 16 amino acids. The trim removed 0 bases at V and 3 bases at J, leaving 4 bases unmatched. Germline lookup yields CDR1 MNHNY and CDR2 SVGAGI (reference sequence). CDR3 sequence reads: CASSYSPSGVTDTQYF. The CDR3 DNA reads as TGTGCCAGCAGTTACTCGCCTAGCGGGGTGACAGATACGCAGTATTTT.

The chain has TRBV5-4 and TRBJ2-2; D remains unclear. V lost 5 bases to trimming and J lost 6 bases, with 11 bases between them. The CDR3 contains 13 residues. From germline, CDR1 is SGHNT and CDR2 YYREEE (reference sequence). CDR3 coding DNA: TGTGCCAGCAGGGTTGACAACTCCGGGGAGCTGTTTTTT. Its protein product is CASRVDNSGELFF.

V usage is TRBV29-1 and J usage is TRBJ2-1; D is unresolved. The CDR3 runs to 12 residues. In germline, CDR1 is SQVTM, CDR2 ANQGSEA. The V end was cut by 1 base, the J end by 9 bases, with 10 bases between. As DNA, the CDR3 is TGCAGCGTTGAAGGACAAATGGGTGAGCAGTTCTTC. It encodes CSVEGQMGEQFF.

This clone was seen only once. This rearrangement joins TRBV11-3 to TRBJ2-1; 7 bases map to TRBD2. The CDR3 totals 15 residues. Germline V CDR1 and CDR2: SGHNT, YENEEA. V lost 5 bases, J lost 7 bases, and 11 bases stayed unmatched. The CDR3 DNA reads TGTGCCAGCAGCCTGGGACTAACAGATAGGAATGAGCAGTTCTTC. Amino acids: CASSLGLTDRNEQFF.

The J gene is TRBJ1-6, the V gene TRBV6-4; TRBD1 aligns across 9 bases. V was pared by 6 bases and J by 10 bases, with 7 bases of the junction left unmatched. The CDR3 length is 14 residues. Germline V gene sequence: CDR1 MRHNA, CDR2 SNTAGT. CDR3 amino acids: CASRDTGGVSPLHF. The CDR3 DNA reads TGTGCCAGCAGGGATACAGGGGGCGTCTCACCCCTCCACTTT.